This TCR beta chain was obtained from a study of beta chain features in type 1 diabetes. This clone was counted at least ten times. Other DNA sequences within the sample encode an identical CDR3. The CDR3 runs to 15 residues. The V end was cut by 3 bases, the J end by 0 bases, with 9 bases between. Per the germline V gene, CDR1 is LGHNA and CDR2 is YSLEER. The whole isolated RNA underwent reverse transcription, so sequencing captured expressed TCRB transcripts. Generated by immunoSEQ multiplex PCR, the TCRdb table keeps only in-frame clones and is missing some. The table includes hundreds of thousands of clones, 12% to 15% detected once.

The clonotype comes from a man in his thirties or forties in good health. The chain joins TRBV4-3 to TRBJ1-3, with D unclear. The sample comprised central memory CD4+ T cells from blood. CDR3 in amino acids: CASSQDRSSGNTIYF. CDR3 sequence (DNA): TGCGCCAGCAGCCAGGACCGAAGCTCTGGAAACACCATATATTTT.